Presented here are 15 T cell receptor beta chains from one specimen sequenced in a study of blood T cell repertoires in COVID-19 (dated by TCRdb to between 2020 and 2021). Library preparation was by the immunoSEQ multiplex PCR assay. This immuneACCESS table, as held by TCRdb, lists in-frame sequences with V and J called but not all clones. Of the missing ones, under half trace to an unresolved V gene in checked studies; the others have no known cause. The sample table contains around 140,000 clones; only one count was recorded for 80% to 90% of them. More than 1.5% of the sample comes from the top ten. Sequencing was done on a sample of peripheral blood. The receptors come from a woman aged 60 to 75 with acute or convalescent COVID-19.

This clone was seen only once. The chain joins TRBV6-5 to TRBJ1-5, with D possibly being TRBD1 (6 bases). Germline CDR1 is MNHEY and CDR2 is SVGAGI. The V end lost 0 bases, the J end lost 5 bases, and 11 bases lay between the germline ends. The CDR3 totals 15 residues. The CDR3 bases are TGTGCCAGCAGTTACTCCACAGGGACGGATCAGCCCCAGCATTTT. Protein sequence: CASSYSTGTDQPQHF.

V gene TRBV19 combines with J gene TRBJ2-1; D remains ambiguous. The CDR3 spans 16 residues. Between the trimmed V and J ends, which lost 3 bases and 0 bases, there was a span of 12 bases. Per germline, CDR1 LNHDA and CDR2 SQIVND (reference sequence). The CDR3 loop is CASSISLESSYNEQFF. CDR3 nucleotide sequence: TGTGCCAGTAGTATTAGCCTAGAGAGCTCCTACAATGAGCAGTTCTTC.

The genes are TRBV4-2 and TRBJ1-2; D gene unclear. Germline CDR1 and CDR2: LGHNA and YNFKEQ. The CDR3 has 14 amino acids. V was shortened by 0 bases and J by 4 bases, with 9 bases between the two germline ends. For the CDR3, the DNA is TGTGCCAGCAGCCAAGATCTGGAGGGCTATGGCTACACCTTC. This encodes CASSQDLEGYGYTF.

This chain joins TRBV6-5 and TRBJ1-1, with TRBD1 matching over 9 bases. Germline CDR1 is MNHEY and CDR2 is SVGAGI. J gave up 1 base and V 5 bases, and 5 bases lay outside the gene matches. The CDR3 has 15 residues. The CDR3 reads CASSHPGQGNTEAFF. The DNA of the CDR3 is TGTGCCAGCAGTCACCCGGGACAGGGGAACACTGAAGCTTTCTTT.

The genes are TRBV9 and TRBJ2-2; TRBD2 aligns across 8 bases. The V segment lost 0 bases and the J segment 2 bases; nucleotides outside the gene matches: 3. CDR1 is SGDLS and CDR2 is YYNGEE in the germline V gene. The CDR3 contains 16 residues. CDR3 coding DNA: TGTGCCAGCAGCGTAGCTAGCGGGTTAAACACCGGGGAGCTGTTTTTT. Residues: CASSVASGLNTGELFF.

DNA of the CDR3: TGTGCCAGCAGCCCTAGCGGGGGAAGCAGTGAGCAGTTCTTC. Protein sequence: CASSPSGGSSEQFF. The chain couples TRBV7-9 to TRBJ2-1; 10 nucleotides align to TRBD2. The germline gives CDR1 SEHNR, CDR2 FQNEAQ (reference sequence). The CDR3 runs to 14 residues. V gave up 5 bases and J gave up 9 bases; unmatched junction bases: 7.

This clone was observed a few times. The chain has TRBV10-3 and TRBJ2-2, with 10 bases aligning to TRBD1. The germline V gene encodes CDR1 ENHRY and CDR2 SYGVKD. The CDR3 is made up of 15 amino acids. J gave up 0 bases and V 6 bases, and 1 base lay outside the gene matches. In nucleotides, the CDR3 is TGTGCCATCAGGGGGACAGGGGCGAACACCGGGGAGCTGTTTTTT. Translating it yields CAIRGTGANTGELFF.

The genes are TRBV3-1 (or the pseudogene TRBV3-2) and TRBJ2-1, with D possibly being TRBD2 (5 bases). Per the germline V gene, CDR1 is LGHDT and CDR2 is YNNKEL (reference sequence). The CDR3 loop spans 14 amino acids. V was pared by 1 base and J by 6 bases, with 10 bases between. The CDR3 loop is CASSQGRASNEQFF. Here the CDR3 DNA reads TGTGCCAGCAGCCAAGGGCGGGCGTCCAATGAGCAGTTCTTC.

The chain is built from TRBV19 and TRBJ1-3; 7 bases fit TRBD1. After removal of 6 bases from V and 0 bases from J, the junction contained 8 bases not matched to a gene. Germline CDR1 LNHDA, CDR2 SQIVND (reference sequence). The CDR3 is made up of 16 amino acids. The CDR3 loop is CASRRAGTVSGNTIYF. DNA for the CDR3: TGTGCCAGTAGGAGAGCCGGGACAGTCTCTGGAAACACCATATATTTT.

The gene calls are TRBV21-1 and TRBJ1-3; the listed D gene, TRBD1, was not tested against the DNA. TRBV21-1 is listed as a pseudogene. The CDR3 covers 15 residues. In DNA form, the CDR3 reads TGTGCCAGCAGCTCTCAAGGACAGGGCGTAAACACCATATATTTT. Its protein is CASSSQGQGVNTIYF.

In nucleotides, the CDR3 is TGCGCCAGCAGCGAGCTTCCGACAGGGACCTACGAGCAGTACTTC. Translated, it gives CASSELPTGTYEQYF. The chain combines TRBV5-1 with TRBJ2-7; 7 bases match TRBD1. The junction had 9 bases not matched to a gene; V was cut back by 4 bases and J by 2 bases. Germline V lookup: CDR1 SGHRS, CDR2 YFSETQ. The CDR3 is 15 residues long.

V is TRBV29-1 and J is TRBJ1-1, with D maybe TRBD1 (6 bases). The CDR3 is 13 amino acids. The germline V gene encodes CDR1 SQVTM and CDR2 ANQGSEA. V was trimmed by 1 base and J by 1 base, leaving 7 bases between them. The CDR3 coding sequence is TGCAGCGTTGAAGGACAGGAGAACACTGAAGCTTTCTTT. Translation gives CSVEGQENTEAFF. The complete variable domain, with remaining parts taken from reference TRBV29-1 and TRBJ1-1, reads SAVISQKPSRDICQRGTSLTIQCQVDSQVTMMFWYRQQPGQSLTLIATANQGSEATYESGFVIDKFPISRPNLTFSTLTVSNMSPEDSSIYLCSVEGQENTEAFFGQGTRLTVV.

The chain employs TRBV9 and TRBJ1-3; 8 positions match TRBD1. There are 15 residues in the CDR3. Trimming cost V 4 bases and J 0 bases; bases outside gene matches: 3. Germline V gene sequence: CDR1 SGDLS, CDR2 YYNGEE. The CDR3, as DNA: TGTGCCAGCAGCAAGGACAGGGTCTCTGGAAACACCATATATTTT. Translation: CASSKDRVSGNTIYF.

The V call is TRBV29-1, the J call TRBJ1-2; TRBD1 matches 11 bases. This CDR3 is built from 12 residues. V trimming: 6 bases; J trimming: 6 bases; junction bases outside the gene matches: 3. Germline CDR1 and CDR2: SQVTM and ANQGSEA. The CDR3 nucleotides read TGCAGCGTAGGACAGGGGGCTAATGGCTACACCTTC. It yields the protein CSVGQGANGYTF.

This clone came up a few times. The rearrangement joins TRBV3-1 (or the pseudogene TRBV3-2) to TRBJ2-1; 11 bases line up with TRBD2. The V gene end was trimmed by 8 bases and the J gene end by 0 bases; junction bases not matched to a gene: 6. Germline V CDR1 and CDR2: LGHDT, YNNKEL (reference sequence). The CDR3 contains 16 residues. The CDR3 reads CASGTSGGSSYNEQFF. CDR3 bases: TGTGCCAGCGGAACTAGCGGGGGAAGCTCCTACAATGAGCAGTTCTTC.